This T cell receptor beta chain was captured by sequencing in a study of blood T cell repertoires in COVID-19. Overall study: The United States, Italy and Spain were the sources of the acute and convalescent COVID-19 samples. T cells, B-cell-depleted T cells, or PBMCs provided the cDNA or gDNA that served as material.

Source study methods: Cell counts per sample came from amplifying reference gene primers. Sequencing used immunoSEQ multiplex PCR; TCRdb keeps in-frame clones, though not all of them. V, J and clone size reflect that table, while D and trimming were determined from the DNA. The data hold 28,000 or so clones, with 80% to 95% observed a single time. V dropped 5 bases and J dropped 4; count of bases not matched to a gene: 5. CDR3 size: 13 residues. From germline, CDR1 is SGHRS and CDR2 YFSETQ. This TCR was sampled from a human donor in a cohort sampled during active COVID-19. Material: peripheral blood. The rearrangement joins TRBV5-1 to TRBJ1-2; 7 bases line up with TRBD1. For the CDR3, the DNA is TGCGCCAGCAGGTCGACAGGGTCCTATGGCTACACCTTC. This translates into CASRSTGSYGYTF.